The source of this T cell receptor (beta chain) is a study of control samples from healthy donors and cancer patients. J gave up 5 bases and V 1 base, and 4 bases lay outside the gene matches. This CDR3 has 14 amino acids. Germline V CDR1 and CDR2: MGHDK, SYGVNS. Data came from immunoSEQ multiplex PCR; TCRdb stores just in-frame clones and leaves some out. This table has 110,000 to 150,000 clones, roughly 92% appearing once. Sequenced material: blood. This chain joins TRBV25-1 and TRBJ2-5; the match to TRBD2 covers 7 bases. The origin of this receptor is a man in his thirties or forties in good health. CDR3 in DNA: TGTGCCAGCAGTGAATGGGAGGGAAGGGAGACCCAGTACTTC. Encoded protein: CASSEWEGRETQYF.